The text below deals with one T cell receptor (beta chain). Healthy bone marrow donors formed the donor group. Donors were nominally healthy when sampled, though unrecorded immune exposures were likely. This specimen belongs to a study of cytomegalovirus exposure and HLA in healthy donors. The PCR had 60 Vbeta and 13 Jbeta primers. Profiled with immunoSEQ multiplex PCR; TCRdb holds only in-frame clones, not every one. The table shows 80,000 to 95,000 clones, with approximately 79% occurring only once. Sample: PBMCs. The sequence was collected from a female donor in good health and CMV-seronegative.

In nucleotides, the CDR3 is TGTGCCAGCAGCTGGGGACAGGGGGCGCGTGGCTACACCTTC. Translated, it gives CASSWGQGARGYTF. This chain uses TRBV5-8 with TRBJ1-2, with TRBD1 matching 12 bases. V was clipped by 3 bases and J by 7 bases; unmatched bases: 4. The CDR3 covers 14 residues. From germline, CDR1 is SGHTS and CDR2 YDEGEE.